This T cell receptor (beta chain) was sequenced in a study of T cells in Graves' hyperthyroidism and ophthalmopathy. RNA transcripts were the template for amplifying TCR beta CDR3 regions. A first-round RT-PCR of the TCR CDR3 used the HTBI primer set. TCRdb reanalysed the multiplex PCR reads using MiXCR and keeps one entry per CDR3 protein. The repertoire holds about 520,000 distinct CDR3 sequences, with approximately 25% as singletons. The V end was cut by 7 bases, the J end by 4 bases, with 25 bases between. This CDR3 is built from 17 residues. Germline lookup yields CDR1 SGHVS and CDR2 FQNEAQ. This receptor was taken from a woman in her 30s with Graves' ophthalmopathy. Material for sequencing was blood. The genes are TRBV7-8 and TRBJ1-2; D ambiguous. This CDR3 is CASTKASALSTIYGYTF. CDR3 DNA sequence: TGTGCCAGCACCAAGGCGTCCGCCCTAAGCACAATCTATGGCTACACCTTC.